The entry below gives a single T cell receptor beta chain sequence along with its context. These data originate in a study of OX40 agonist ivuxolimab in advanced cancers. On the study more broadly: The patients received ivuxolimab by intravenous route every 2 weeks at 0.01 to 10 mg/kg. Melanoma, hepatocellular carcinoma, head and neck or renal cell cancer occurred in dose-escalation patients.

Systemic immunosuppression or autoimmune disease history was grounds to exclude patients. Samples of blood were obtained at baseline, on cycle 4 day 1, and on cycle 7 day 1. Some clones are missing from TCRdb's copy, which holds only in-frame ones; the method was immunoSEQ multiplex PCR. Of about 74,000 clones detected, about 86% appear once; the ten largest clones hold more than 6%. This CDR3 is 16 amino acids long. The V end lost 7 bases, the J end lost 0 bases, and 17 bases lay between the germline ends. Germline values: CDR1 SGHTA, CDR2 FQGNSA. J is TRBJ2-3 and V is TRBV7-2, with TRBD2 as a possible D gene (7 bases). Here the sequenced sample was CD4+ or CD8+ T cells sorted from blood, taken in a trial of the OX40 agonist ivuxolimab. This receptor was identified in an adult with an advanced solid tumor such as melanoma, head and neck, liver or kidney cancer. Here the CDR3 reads CASTPGRGVSTDTQYF. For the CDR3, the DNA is TGTGCCAGCACCCCGGGGAGGGGGGTTAGCACAGATACGCAGTATTTT.